This TCR beta chain is drawn from a study of blood T cells in healthy people across ages. This clonotype was seen a few times. Each of the donors had around 10 milliliters of peripheral blood drawn into EDTA-treated Vacutainer tubes. The CDR3 consists of 15 residues. Trimming removed 4 bases from V and 10 bases from J; junction bases left unmatched: 14. Germline V gene sequence: CDR1 DFQATT, CDR2 SNEGSKA (reference sequence). Together with a sample-barcoded 5' primer, a J-beta primer mix was included in a second PCR lasting roughly 7 to 11 cycles. Via MiXCR, TCRdb re-called the 5' RACE reads, giving one row per CDR3 protein. Seen here are 1.5 million to 2 million distinct CDR3 sequences, roughly two fifths observed once, and the top ten hold about 21%.

Source material: blood. The chain links TRBV20-1 to TRBJ2-1, with 9 bases fitting TRBD2. This receptor was taken from a human donor in good health. The CDR3 loop is CSATPGGGAVGEQFF. The DNA for the CDR3 is TGCAGTGCTACTCCTGGCGGGGGGGCAGTAGGAGAGCAGTTCTTC.